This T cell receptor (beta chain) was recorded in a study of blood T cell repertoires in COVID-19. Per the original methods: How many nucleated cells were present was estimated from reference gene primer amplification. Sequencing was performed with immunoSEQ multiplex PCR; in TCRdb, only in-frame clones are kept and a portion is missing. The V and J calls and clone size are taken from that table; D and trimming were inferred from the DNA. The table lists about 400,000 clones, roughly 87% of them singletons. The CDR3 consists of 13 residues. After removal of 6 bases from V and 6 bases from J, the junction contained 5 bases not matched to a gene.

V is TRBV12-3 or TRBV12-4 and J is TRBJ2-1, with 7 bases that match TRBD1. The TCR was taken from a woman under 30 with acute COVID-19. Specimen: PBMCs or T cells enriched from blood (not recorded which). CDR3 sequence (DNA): TGTGCCAGCAGCCCCGACAGGGTCAATGAGCAGTTCTTC. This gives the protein CASSPDRVNEQFF.